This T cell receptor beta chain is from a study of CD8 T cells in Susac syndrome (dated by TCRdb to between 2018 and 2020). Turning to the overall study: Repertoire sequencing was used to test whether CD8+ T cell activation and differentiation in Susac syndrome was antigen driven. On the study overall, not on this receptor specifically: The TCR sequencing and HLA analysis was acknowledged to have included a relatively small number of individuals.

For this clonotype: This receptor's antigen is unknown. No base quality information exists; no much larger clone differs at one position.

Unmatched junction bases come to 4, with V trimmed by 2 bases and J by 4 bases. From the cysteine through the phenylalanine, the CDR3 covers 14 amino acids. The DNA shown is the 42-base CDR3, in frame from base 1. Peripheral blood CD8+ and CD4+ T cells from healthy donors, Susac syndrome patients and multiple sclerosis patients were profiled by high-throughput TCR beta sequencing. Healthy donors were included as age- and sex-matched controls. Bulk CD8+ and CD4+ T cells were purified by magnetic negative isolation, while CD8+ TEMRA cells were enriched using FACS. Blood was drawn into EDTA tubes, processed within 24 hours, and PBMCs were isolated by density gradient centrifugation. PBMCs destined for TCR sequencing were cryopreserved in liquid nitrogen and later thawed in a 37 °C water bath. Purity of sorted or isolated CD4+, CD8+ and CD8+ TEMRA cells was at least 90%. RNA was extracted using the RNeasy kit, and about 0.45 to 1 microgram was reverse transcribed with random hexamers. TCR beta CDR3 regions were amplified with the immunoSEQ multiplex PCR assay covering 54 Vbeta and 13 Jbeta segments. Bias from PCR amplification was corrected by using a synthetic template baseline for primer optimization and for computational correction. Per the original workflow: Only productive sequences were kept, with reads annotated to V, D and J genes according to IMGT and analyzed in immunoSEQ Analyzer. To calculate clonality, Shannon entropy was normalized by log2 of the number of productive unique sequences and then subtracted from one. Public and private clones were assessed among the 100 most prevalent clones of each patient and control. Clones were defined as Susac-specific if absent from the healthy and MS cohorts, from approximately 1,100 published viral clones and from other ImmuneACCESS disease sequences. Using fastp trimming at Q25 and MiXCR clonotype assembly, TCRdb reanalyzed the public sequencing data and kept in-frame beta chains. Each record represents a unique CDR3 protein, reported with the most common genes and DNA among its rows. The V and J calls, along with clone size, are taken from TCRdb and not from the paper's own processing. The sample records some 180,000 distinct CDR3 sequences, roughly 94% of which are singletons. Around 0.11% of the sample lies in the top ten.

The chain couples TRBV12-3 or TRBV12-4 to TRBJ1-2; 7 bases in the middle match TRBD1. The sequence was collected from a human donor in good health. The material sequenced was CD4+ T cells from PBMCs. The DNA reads TGTGCCAGCAGTTTAAAGGGGGCGGTCTATGGCTACACCTTC. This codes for CASSLKGAVYGYTF.